This TCR beta chain was found in a study of cytotoxic CD8 clonotypes in ibrutinib-treated CLL. Study-wide background: Partial responses numbered some 24 and complete responses 2; after a median about 68 months, roughly 14 stayed remitted and roughly twelve progressed. Among the samples, the mean was roughly 260,000 productive templates and fewer than 95,000 productive rearrangements.

This clone showed up just a few times. Trimming shortened V by 4 bases and J by 2 bases, and 15 bases separated the two germline ends. This CDR3 contains 15 residues. CDR1 is SGHNT and CDR2 is YYREEE in the germline V gene (reference sequence). Researchers set a sequencing depth target of 1 in 200,000 to 1 in 1 million T cells. TCRdb keeps only in-frame clones here, not all; method: immunoSEQ multiplex PCR. Counted here are approximately 84,000 clones, about 86% occurring once; the ten biggest clones make up 5.4%. This chain connects TRBV5-4 to TRBJ1-1, with D possibly matching TRBD1 (5 bases). This TCR was sampled from a human donor with chronic lymphocytic leukemia. Sample: PBMCs, taken before ibrutinib treatment. This CDR3 is CASSGTGRGNTEAFF. The CDR3 nucleotides read TGTGCCAGCAGCGGAACGGGGCGGGGAAACACTGAAGCTTTCTTT.